The sequence of this T cell receptor (beta chain) was determined in a study of CD4+ T cells in melanoma. Measured with immunoSEQ multiplex PCR; TCRdb has only the in-frame clones, and not every one. Among about 16,000 clones, 65% to 85% were seen once, and the ten largest hold over 9.5%. A note on this clone: Antigen: not known.

General study results and limits: CD8+ T cell, macrophage and B cell function reportedly correlated with neoantigen-specific CD4+ T cells. In melanoma, neoantigen-specific CD4+ T cells reportedly differed in differentiation state.

Sequencing input: cells from a culture (not recorded whether cultured in vitro). The source of this sequence is a human donor with melanoma.

The CDR3 coding sequence is TGTGCCAGCAGCCTAACAGGGGGCAGCAATCAGCCCCAGCATTTT. It codes for CASSLTGGSNQPQHF. The chain carries TRBV6-5 and TRBJ1-5; TRBD1 agrees at 9 bases. Germline lookup yields CDR1 MNHEY and CDR2 SVGAGI. After removal of 6 bases from V and 1 base from J, the junction contained 4 bases not matched to a gene. The CDR3 loop spans 15 amino acids.